These T cell receptor beta chains were read from a single sample in a study of T-cell memory formation after mild COVID-19. TCRdb passed the 5' RACE reads through MiXCR, listing each CDR3 protein once. The sample lists a few hundred thousand distinct CDR3 sequences, about 20% occurring once. The specimen was PBMCs or a T cell subset sorted from them (not recorded which). These receptors were obtained from a man younger than 35 who had mild COVID-19 (a few samples of this study predate the infection). Cell type and time point are not known. CDR3s include the opening cysteine and the closing phenylalanine or tryptophan. D genes are given only for firm matches. Size is stated for part of the rows, as once, few or many counts, or as a class when the clone is expanded.

abundance: many; v_gene: TRBV6-5; d_gene: NA; j_gene: TRBJ2-6; CDR3aa: CASRGAGANVLTF; CDR3nt: TGTGCCAGCAGGGGCGCTGGGGCCAACGTCCTGACTTTC
abundance: once; v_gene: TRBV15; d_gene: TRBD1; j_gene: TRBJ2-7; CDR3aa: CATSGTGNFYEQYF; CDR3nt: TGTGCCACCAGCGGGACAGGGAATTTCTACGAGCAGTACTTC
abundance: NA; v_gene: TRBV7-9; d_gene: NA; j_gene: TRBJ2-1; CDR3aa: CASTQAWDEQFF; CDR3nt: TGTGCCAGCACCCAAGCCTGGGATGAGCAGTTCTTC
abundance: many; v_gene: TRBV7-8; d_gene: NA; j_gene: TRBJ1-1; CDR3aa: CASSVDLSTEAFF; CDR3nt: TGTGCCAGCAGCGTAGACCTGAGCACTGAAGCTTTCTTT
abundance: few; v_gene: TRBV10-3; d_gene: NA; j_gene: TRBJ2-3; CDR3aa: CAISVSGTTDTQYF; CDR3nt: TGTGCCATCAGTGTTTCGGGGACGACAGATACGCAGTATTTT
abundance: few; v_gene: TRBV29-1; d_gene: NA; j_gene: TRBJ1-2; CDR3aa: CSVGEGDYGYTF; CDR3nt: TGCAGCGTTGGGGAGGGGGACTATGGCTACACCTTC
abundance: NA; v_gene: TRBV7-9; d_gene: TRBD2; j_gene: TRBJ2-3; CDR3aa: CAFGGSGGADTQYF; CDR3nt: TGTGCCTTCGGGGGAAGCGGGGGGGCCGATACGCAGTATTTT
abundance: NA; v_gene: TRBV20-1; d_gene: TRBD1; j_gene: TRBJ1-2; CDR3aa: CSARAQGARGYTF; CDR3nt: TGCAGTGCTAGGGCGCAGGGGGCCCGCGGCTACACCTTC
abundance: NA; v_gene: TRBV7-9; d_gene: NA; j_gene: TRBJ1-4; CDR3aa: CASSPAGVKLFF; CDR3nt: TGTGCCAGCAGCCCAGCGGGTGTAAAACTGTTTTTT
abundance: NA; v_gene: TRBV2; d_gene: NA; j_gene: TRBJ2-7; CDR3aa: CASRSDRPYEQYF; CDR3nt: TGTGCCAGCAGGTCGGACAGACCCTACGAGCAGTACTTC
abundance: few; v_gene: TRBV10-3; d_gene: NA; j_gene: TRBJ2-1; CDR3aa: CALFVEQFF; CDR3nt: TGTGCCCTTTTTGTTGAGCAGTTCTTC
abundance: few; v_gene: TRBV20-1; d_gene: NA; j_gene: TRBJ1-1; CDR3aa: CSARVTDPNTEAFF; CDR3nt: TGCAGTGCTAGAGTCACGGACCCTAACACTGAAGCTTTCTTT
abundance: NA; v_gene: TRBV5-1; d_gene: NA; j_gene: TRBJ2-1; CDR3aa: CASSLESPGRQFF; CDR3nt: TGCGCCAGCAGCTTGGAGAGCCCAGGGAGGCAGTTCTTC
abundance: NA; v_gene: TRBV4-1; d_gene: NA; j_gene: TRBJ1-1; CDR3aa: CASSQPRNPENTEAFF; CDR3nt: TGCGCCAGCAGCCAACCCAGGAACCCCGAGAACACTGAAGCTTTCTTT
abundance: NA; v_gene: TRBV6-2/TRBV6-3; d_gene: NA; j_gene: TRBJ2-1; CDR3aa: CASSSGRGGNRNEQFF; CDR3nt: TGTGCCAGCAGTTCGGGCCGCGGGGGCAACCGGAATGAGCAGTTCTTC
abundance: NA; v_gene: TRBV6-2/TRBV6-3; d_gene: NA; j_gene: TRBJ2-1; CDR3aa: CASTPSAYNEQFF; CDR3nt: TGTGCCAGCACTCCATCCGCCTACAATGAGCAGTTCTTC
abundance: few; v_gene: TRBV20-1; d_gene: NA; j_gene: TRBJ1-5; CDR3aa: CSARDTTEKTNQPQHF; CDR3nt: TGCAGTGCTAGAGATACGACAGAAAAGACAAATCAGCCCCAGCATTTT
abundance: few; v_gene: TRBV7-3; d_gene: NA; j_gene: TRBJ2-1; CDR3aa: CASRFPGSEQFF; CDR3nt: TGTGCCAGCAGGTTCCCCGGCTCTGAGCAGTTCTTC
abundance: few; v_gene: TRBV12-3/TRBV12-4; d_gene: NA; j_gene: TRBJ1-4; CDR3aa: CASSLLRGRGSKLFF; CDR3nt: TGTGCCAGCAGTCTACTAAGGGGACGGGGGAGCAAACTGTTTTTT
abundance: NA; v_gene: TRBV29-1; d_gene: NA; j_gene: TRBJ2-2; CDR3aa: CSGAETATGELFF; CDR3nt: TGCAGCGGAGCCGAAACAGCTACCGGGGAGCTGTTTTTT
abundance: few; v_gene: TRBV6-6; d_gene: NA; j_gene: TRBJ1-5; CDR3aa: CASSYGGDGGYSNQPQHF; CDR3nt: TGTGCCAGCAGTTACGGCGGAGACGGTGGTTATAGCAATCAGCCCCAGCATTTT
abundance: few; v_gene: TRBV9; d_gene: NA; j_gene: TRBJ2-1; CDR3aa: CASSVGAEIVNF; CDR3nt: TGTGCCAGCAGCGTAGGAGCTGAGATCGTCAACTTC
abundance: few; v_gene: TRBV15; d_gene: NA; j_gene: TRBJ2-1; CDR3aa: CATSRGSGAGEQFF; CDR3nt: TGTGCCACCAGCAGAGGATCGGGGGCCGGGGAGCAGTTCTTC
abundance: many; v_gene: TRBV5-6; d_gene: NA; j_gene: TRBJ2-1; CDR3aa: CASTKNNEQFF; CDR3nt: TGTGCCAGCACCAAGAACAATGAGCAGTTCTTC
abundance: NA; v_gene: TRBV12-3/TRBV12-4; d_gene: NA; j_gene: TRBJ1-5; CDR3aa: CASSLGEPQHF; CDR3nt: TGTGCCAGCAGTTTGGGGGAGCCCCAGCATTTT
abundance: few; v_gene: TRBV10-2; d_gene: TRBD1; j_gene: TRBJ2-1; CDR3aa: CASSRTGGGGNEQFF; CDR3nt: TGCGCCAGCAGTAGAACAGGGGGCGGCGGCAATGAGCAGTTCTTC
abundance: many; v_gene: TRBV4-3; d_gene: NA; j_gene: TRBJ1-3; CDR3aa: CASSQAYGQLSSGNTIYF; CDR3nt: TGCGCCAGCAGCCAGGCCTACGGACAGCTCTCCTCTGGAAACACCATATATTTT
abundance: NA; v_gene: TRBV7-6; d_gene: TRBD2; j_gene: TRBJ2-7; CDR3aa: CASSLSPAGMTYEQYF; CDR3nt: TGTGCCAGCAGCTTAAGTCCAGCGGGGATGACCTACGAGCAGTACTTC
abundance: NA; v_gene: TRBV12-3/TRBV12-4; d_gene: NA; j_gene: TRBJ2-6; CDR3aa: CASSWRHRANVLTF; CDR3nt: TGTGCCAGCAGTTGGAGGCACAGGGCCAACGTCCTGACTTTC
abundance: NA; v_gene: TRBV5-5; d_gene: NA; j_gene: TRBJ2-1; CDR3aa: CASSFSRLTSSYNEQFF; CDR3nt: TGTGCCAGCAGCTTTAGTAGATTGACTAGCTCCTACAATGAGCAGTTCTTC
abundance: few; v_gene: TRBV5-5; d_gene: NA; j_gene: TRBJ1-5; CDR3aa: CASSSGTGHQPQHF; CDR3nt: TGTGCCAGCAGCTCCGGCACGGGGCATCAGCCCCAGCATTTT
abundance: NA; v_gene: TRBV4-1; d_gene: TRBD2; j_gene: TRBJ2-5; CDR3aa: CASSQGAGGETQYF; CDR3nt: TGCGCCAGCAGCCAAGGGGCGGGGGGAGAGACCCAGTACTTC
abundance: NA; v_gene: TRBV29-1; d_gene: TRBD2; j_gene: TRBJ2-5; CDR3aa: CSKVEGGTETQYF; CDR3nt: TGCAGTAAAGTGGAGGGAGGGACGGAGACCCAGTACTTC
abundance: few; v_gene: TRBV9; d_gene: NA; j_gene: TRBJ2-5; CDR3aa: CASSASNRDARPETQYF; CDR3nt: TGTGCCAGCAGCGCTTCCAACCGGGACGCCCGGCCGGAGACCCAGTACTTC
abundance: NA; v_gene: TRBV20-1; d_gene: TRBD1; j_gene: TRBJ1-3; CDR3aa: CSARYGQGNGNTIYF; CDR3nt: TGCAGTGCTCGTTACGGACAGGGGAATGGAAACACCATATATTTT
abundance: NA; v_gene: TRBV9; d_gene: TRBD2; j_gene: TRBJ2-5; CDR3aa: CASSPRVAGGETQYF; CDR3nt: TGTGCCAGCAGCCCCCGGGTAGCGGGGGGTGAGACCCAGTACTTC
abundance: NA; v_gene: TRBV12-3/TRBV12-4; d_gene: TRBD2; j_gene: TRBJ2-1; CDR3aa: CASRAGLAGVTNEQFF; CDR3nt: TGTGCCAGCAGAGCCGGACTAGCGGGGGTGACAAATGAGCAGTTCTTC
abundance: few; v_gene: TRBV12-3/TRBV12-4; d_gene: NA; j_gene: TRBJ2-5; CDR3aa: CASSPRSDQYF; CDR3nt: TGTGCCAGCAGTCCCAGGTCTGACCAGTACTTC
abundance: NA; v_gene: TRBV5-1; d_gene: TRBD1; j_gene: TRBJ2-1; CDR3aa: CASSSGTGVGEQFF; CDR3nt: TGCGCCAGCAGCTCGGGGACAGGGGTCGGTGAGCAGTTCTTC
abundance: NA; v_gene: TRBV9; d_gene: NA; j_gene: TRBJ2-3; CDR3aa: CASSVGGTELTDTQYF; CDR3nt: TGTGCCAGCAGCGTAGGAGGGACGGAACTCACAGATACGCAGTATTTT
abundance: few; v_gene: TRBV7-2; d_gene: TRBD1; j_gene: TRBJ1-1; CDR3aa: CASSRPGQGLNTEAFF; CDR3nt: TGTGCCAGCAGCCGCCCGGGACAGGGGTTGAACACTGAAGCTTTCTTT
abundance: few; v_gene: TRBV5-1; d_gene: NA; j_gene: TRBJ2-7; CDR3aa: CASSLGVVTYEQYF; CDR3nt: TGCGCCAGCAGCTTGGGGGTAGTTACCTACGAGCAGTACTTC
abundance: NA; v_gene: TRBV4-2; d_gene: NA; j_gene: TRBJ1-6; CDR3aa: CASSQDIGGPVNSPLHF; CDR3nt: TGTGCCAGCAGCCAAGATATCGGGGGGCCGGTGAATTCACCCCTCCACTTT
abundance: NA; v_gene: TRBV4-2; d_gene: NA; j_gene: TRBJ1-2; CDR3aa: CASSQDGLAERPNYGYTF; CDR3nt: TGTGCCAGCAGCCAAGACGGGCTAGCGGAGCGCCCCAATTATGGCTACACCTTC
abundance: many; v_gene: TRBV6-6; d_gene: NA; j_gene: TRBJ2-5; CDR3aa: CASSYDNRQETQYF; CDR3nt: TGTGCCAGCAGTTACGACAATAGACAGGAGACCCAGTACTTC